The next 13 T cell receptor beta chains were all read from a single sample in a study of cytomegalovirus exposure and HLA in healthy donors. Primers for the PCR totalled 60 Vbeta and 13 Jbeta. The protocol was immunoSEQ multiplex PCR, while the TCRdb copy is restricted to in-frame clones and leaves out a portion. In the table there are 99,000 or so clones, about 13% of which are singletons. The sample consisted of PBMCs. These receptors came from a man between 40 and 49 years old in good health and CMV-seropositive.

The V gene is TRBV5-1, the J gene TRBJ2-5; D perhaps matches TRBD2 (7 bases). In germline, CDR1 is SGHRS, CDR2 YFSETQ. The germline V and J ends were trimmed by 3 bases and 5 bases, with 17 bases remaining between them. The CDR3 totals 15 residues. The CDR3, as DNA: TGCGCCAGCAGCTCGAAACAGGGAGCGGGGGAGACCCAGTACTTC. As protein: CASSSKQGAGETQYF.

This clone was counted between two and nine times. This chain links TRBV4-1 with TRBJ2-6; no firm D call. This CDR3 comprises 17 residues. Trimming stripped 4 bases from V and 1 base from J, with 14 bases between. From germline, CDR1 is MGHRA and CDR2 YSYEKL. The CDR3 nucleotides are TGCGCCAGCAGCCCCGGTCCTAATCAATCTGGGGCCAACGTCCTGACTTTC. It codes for CASSPGPNQSGANVLTF.

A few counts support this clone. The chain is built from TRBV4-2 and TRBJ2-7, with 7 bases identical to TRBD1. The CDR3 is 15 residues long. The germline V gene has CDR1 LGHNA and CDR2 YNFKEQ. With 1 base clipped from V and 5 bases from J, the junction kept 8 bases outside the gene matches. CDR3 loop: CASSQGGDSMDEQYF. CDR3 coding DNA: TGTGCCAGCAGCCAAGGAGGGGACAGTATGGACGAGCAGTACTTC.

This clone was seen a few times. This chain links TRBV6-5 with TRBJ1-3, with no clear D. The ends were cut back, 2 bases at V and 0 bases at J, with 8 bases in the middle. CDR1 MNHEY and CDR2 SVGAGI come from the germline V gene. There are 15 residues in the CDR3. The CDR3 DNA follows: TGTGCCAGCAGTTACGGTATCAGCTCTGGAAACACCATATATTTT. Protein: CASSYGISSGNTIYF.

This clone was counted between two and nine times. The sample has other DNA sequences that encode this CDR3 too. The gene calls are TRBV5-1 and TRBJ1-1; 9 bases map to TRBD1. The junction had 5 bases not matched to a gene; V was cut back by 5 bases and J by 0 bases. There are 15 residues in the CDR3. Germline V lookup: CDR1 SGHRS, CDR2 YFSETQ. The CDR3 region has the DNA TGCGCCAGCAGTCCGGGACAGGGCATGAACACTGAAGCTTTCTTT. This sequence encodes CASSPGQGMNTEAFF. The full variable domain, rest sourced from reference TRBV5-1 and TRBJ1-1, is KAGVTQTPRYLIKTRGQQVTLSCSPISGHRSVSWYQQTPGQGLQFLFEYFSETQRNKGNFPGRFSGRQFSNSRSEMNVSTLELGDSALYLCASSPGQGMNTEAFFGQGTRLTVV.

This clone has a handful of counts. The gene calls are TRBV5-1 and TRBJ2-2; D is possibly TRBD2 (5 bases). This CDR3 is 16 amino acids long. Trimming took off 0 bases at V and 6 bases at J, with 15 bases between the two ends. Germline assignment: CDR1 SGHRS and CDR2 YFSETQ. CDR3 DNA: TGCGCCAGCAGCTTGGAATCGGGATCTGGGGCCGGGGAGCTGTTTTTT. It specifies CASSLESGSGAGELFF.

The CDR3 loop reads CATSRRLQETQYF. DNA for the CDR3: TGTGCCACCAGCAGAAGACTCCAAGAGACCCAGTACTTC. The V and J genes are TRBV15 and TRBJ2-5; D is ambiguous. Looked up from germline, CDR1 is LNHNV and CDR2 is YYDKDF (reference sequence). With 2 bases removed from V and 1 base from J, the gap between germline ends came to 5 bases. The CDR3 totals 13 residues.

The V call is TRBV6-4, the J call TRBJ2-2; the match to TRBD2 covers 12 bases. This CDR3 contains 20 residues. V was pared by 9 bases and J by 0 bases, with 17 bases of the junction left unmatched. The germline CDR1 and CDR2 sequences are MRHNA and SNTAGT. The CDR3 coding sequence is TGTGCCAGTGACAAACTCGGGACTAGCGGGCCGACTACGAACACCGGGGAGCTGTTTTTT. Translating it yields CASDKLGTSGPTTNTGELFF.

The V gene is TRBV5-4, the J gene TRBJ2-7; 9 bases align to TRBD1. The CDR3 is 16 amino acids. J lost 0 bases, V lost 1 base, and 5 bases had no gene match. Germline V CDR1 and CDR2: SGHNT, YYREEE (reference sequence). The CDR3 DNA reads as TGTGCCAGCAGCTTGTGGGGGACAGGGAGCTCCTACGAGCAGTACTTC. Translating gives CASSLWGTGSSYEQYF.

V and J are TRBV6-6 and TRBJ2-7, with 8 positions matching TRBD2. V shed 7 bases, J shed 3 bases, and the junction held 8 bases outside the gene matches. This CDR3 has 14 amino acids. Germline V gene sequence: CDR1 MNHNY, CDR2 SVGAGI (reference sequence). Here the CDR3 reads CASNLAGSLYEQYF. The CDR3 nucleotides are TGTGCCAGCAATTTAGCGGGATCCCTCTACGAGCAGTACTTC.

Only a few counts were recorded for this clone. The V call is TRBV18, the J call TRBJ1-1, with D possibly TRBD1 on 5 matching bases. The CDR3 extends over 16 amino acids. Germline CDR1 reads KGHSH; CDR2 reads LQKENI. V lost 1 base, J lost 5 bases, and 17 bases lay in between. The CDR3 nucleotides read TGTGCCAGCTCACCACAGGGGTTTTTACGGAGTACTGAAGCTTTCTTT. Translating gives CASSPQGFLRSTEAFF.

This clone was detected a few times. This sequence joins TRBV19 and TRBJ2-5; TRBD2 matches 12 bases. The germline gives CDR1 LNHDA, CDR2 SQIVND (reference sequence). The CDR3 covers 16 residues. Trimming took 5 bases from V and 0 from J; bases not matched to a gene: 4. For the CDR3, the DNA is TGTGCCAGTAGTGTTACTAGCGGGAGGTACCAAGAGACCCAGTACTTC. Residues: CASSVTSGRYQETQYF.

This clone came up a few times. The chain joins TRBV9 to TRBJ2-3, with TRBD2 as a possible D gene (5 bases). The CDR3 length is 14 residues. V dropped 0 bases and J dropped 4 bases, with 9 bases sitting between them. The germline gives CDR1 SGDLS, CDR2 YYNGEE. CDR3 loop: CASSVDGISDTQYF. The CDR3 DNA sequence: TGTGCCAGCAGCGTAGACGGGATCTCAGATACGCAGTATTTT.